This T cell receptor beta chain derives from a study of sequential checkpoint blockade in melanoma. Study-wide context: Arm A got nivolumab then ipilimumab; arm B the reverse, 1:1.

This clone was seen once. The J segment lost 0 bases and the V segment lost 4 bases, leaving 7 bases of the junction unmatched. The CDR3 covers 15 residues. Germline V gives CDR1 SGHNT, CDR2 YYREEE (reference sequence). TCRdb keeps only in-frame clones here, not all; method: immunoSEQ multiplex PCR. The table shows under 25,000 clones, with around four fifths occurring only once. As to treatment: randomized to nivolumab then ipilimumab (arm A) or the reverse (arm B). PBMC sorting kept live CD3+CD8+ cells without CD19 or CD56. The material sequenced was CD8+ T cells sorted from blood (inferred from file names), taken from a patient given nivolumab and ipilimumab in sequence. The TCR sequence derives from a human donor with melanoma. V and J are TRBV5-4 and TRBJ2-7; 7 bases are shared with TRBD1. In DNA, the CDR3 is TGTGCCAGCAGCCCGGACAGGAGTCCCTCCTACGAGCAGTACTTC. Translated, it gives CASSPDRSPSYEQYF.